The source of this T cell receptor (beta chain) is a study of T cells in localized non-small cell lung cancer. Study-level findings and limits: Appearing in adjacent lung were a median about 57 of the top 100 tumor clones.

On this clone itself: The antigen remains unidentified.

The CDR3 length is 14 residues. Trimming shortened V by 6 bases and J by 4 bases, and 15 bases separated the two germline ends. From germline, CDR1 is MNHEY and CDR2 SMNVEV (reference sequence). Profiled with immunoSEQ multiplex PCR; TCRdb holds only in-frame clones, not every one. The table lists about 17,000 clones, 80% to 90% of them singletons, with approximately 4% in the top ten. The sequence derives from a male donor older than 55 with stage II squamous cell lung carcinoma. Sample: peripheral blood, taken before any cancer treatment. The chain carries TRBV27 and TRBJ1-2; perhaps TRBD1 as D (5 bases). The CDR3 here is CASSPRALGYGYTF. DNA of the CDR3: TGTGCCAGCAGCCCCAGGGCGCTTGGCTATGGCTACACCTTC.